One and the same sample provided the 6 T cell receptor beta chains below, sequenced in a study of cytomegalovirus exposure and HLA in healthy donors. A multiplex PCR was run with 60 Vbeta primers and 13 Jbeta primers. Some clones are missing from TCRdb's copy, which holds only in-frame ones; the method was immunoSEQ multiplex PCR. Of some 150,000 clones listed, 63% are singletons. The sequencing sample was made of PBMCs. The receptors were gathered from a woman aged 55-70 years in good health and CMV-seropositive.

This clone has a handful of counts. J is TRBJ1-1 and V is TRBV27; TRBD1 might be the D (6 bases). The CDR3 sequence is 14 residues long. In germline, CDR1 is MNHEY, CDR2 SMNVEV (reference sequence). V lost 6 bases to trimming and J lost 5 bases, with 16 bases between them. In DNA, the CDR3 is TGTGCCAGCAGCCTCGGCCAGGGGAAAACTGAAGCTTTCTTT. Translated, it gives CASSLGQGKTEAFF.

The chain couples TRBV5-6 to TRBJ2-7; the match to TRBD1 covers 8 bases. Germline V gives CDR1 SGHDT, CDR2 YYEEEE. The V segment lost 3 bases and the J segment 5 bases; nucleotides outside the gene matches: 10. CDR3 length equals 15 residues. CDR3 in amino acids: CASSWVGTGGHEQYF. CDR3 sequence (DNA): TGTGCCAGCAGCTGGGTCGGGACAGGAGGCCACGAGCAGTACTTC. Looking up the rest from reference TRBV5-6 and TRBJ2-7 gives the full variable domain: DAGVTQSPTHLIKTRGQQVTLRCSPKSGHDTVSWYQQALGQGPQFIFQYYEEEERQRGNFPDRFSGHQFPNYSSELNVNALLLGDSALYLCASSWVGTGGHEQYFGPGTRLTVT.

V and J are TRBV5-4 and TRBJ2-5, with 11 bases matching TRBD2. The CDR3 consists of 17 residues. Trimming cost V 0 bases and J 1 base; bases outside gene matches: 5. Germline V gene sequence: CDR1 SGHNT, CDR2 YYREEE (reference sequence). The CDR3 spells CASSLDPLAGGQETQYF. Here the CDR3 DNA reads TGTGCCAGCAGCTTGGACCCTCTAGCGGGAGGCCAAGAGACCCAGTACTTC.

The rearrangement links TRBV14 to TRBJ2-7; TRBD1 matches at 7 bases. This CDR3 has 13 residues. Unmatched junction bases numbered 3, after V lost 4 bases and J lost 3 bases. Germline V gene sequence: CDR1 SGHDN, CDR2 FVKESK. This chain's CDR3 is CASSRDSYYEQYF. Here the CDR3 DNA reads TGTGCCAGCAGCCGGGACAGTTACTACGAGCAGTACTTC.

The chain employs TRBV9 and TRBJ1-1; weak D call: TRBD1 (5 bases). Trimming took off 0 bases at V and 8 bases at J, with 17 bases between the two ends. The CDR3 runs to 15 residues. The germline V gene has CDR1 SGDLS and CDR2 YYNGEE. The CDR3 sequence is CASSVGSGGSAEAFF. The CDR3 DNA reads TGTGCCAGCAGCGTAGGTTCCGGGGGAAGCGCCGAAGCTTTCTTT.

J is TRBJ1-4 and V is TRBV6-5; D ambiguous. V was pared by 5 bases and J by 7 bases, with 11 bases between. The CDR3 runs to 13 residues. CDR1 and CDR2 (germline): MNHEY, SVGAGI. CDR3 DNA sequence: TGTGCCAGCAGTCGACCTCGGGGTGAAAAACTGTTTTTT. This translates into CASSRPRGEKLFF.